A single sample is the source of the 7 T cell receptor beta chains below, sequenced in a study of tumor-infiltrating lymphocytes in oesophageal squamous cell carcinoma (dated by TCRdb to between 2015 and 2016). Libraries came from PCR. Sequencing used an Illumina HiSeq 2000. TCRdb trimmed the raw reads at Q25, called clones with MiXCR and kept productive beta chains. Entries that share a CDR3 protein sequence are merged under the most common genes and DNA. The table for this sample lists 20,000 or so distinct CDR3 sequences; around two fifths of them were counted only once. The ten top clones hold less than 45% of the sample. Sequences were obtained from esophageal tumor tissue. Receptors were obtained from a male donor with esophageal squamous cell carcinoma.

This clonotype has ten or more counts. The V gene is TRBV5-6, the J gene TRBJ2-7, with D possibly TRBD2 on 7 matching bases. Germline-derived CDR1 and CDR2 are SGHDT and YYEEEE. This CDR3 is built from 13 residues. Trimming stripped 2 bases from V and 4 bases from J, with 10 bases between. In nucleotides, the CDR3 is TGTGCCAGCAGCTTAGGGGGGGATTACGAGCAGTACTTC. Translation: CASSLGGDYEQYF. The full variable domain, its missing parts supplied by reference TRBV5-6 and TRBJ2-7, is DAGVTQSPTHLIKTRGQQVTLRCSPKSGHDTVSWYQQALGQGPQFIFQYYEEEERQRGNFPDRFSGHQFPNYSSELNVNALLLGDSALYLCASSLGGDYEQYFGPGTRLTVT.

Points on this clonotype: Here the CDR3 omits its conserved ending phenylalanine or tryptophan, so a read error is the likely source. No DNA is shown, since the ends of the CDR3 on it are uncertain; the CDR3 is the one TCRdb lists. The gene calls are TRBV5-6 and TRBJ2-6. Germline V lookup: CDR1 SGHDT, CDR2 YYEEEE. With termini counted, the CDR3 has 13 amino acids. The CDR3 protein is CASSYSYEQYFGN.

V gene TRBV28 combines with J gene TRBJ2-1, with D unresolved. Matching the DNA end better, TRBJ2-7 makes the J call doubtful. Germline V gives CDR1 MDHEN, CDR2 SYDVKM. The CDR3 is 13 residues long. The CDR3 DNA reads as TGTGCCAGCATCCCCAGCGCCGGCTACGAGCAGTACTTC. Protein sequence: CASIPSAGYEQYF.

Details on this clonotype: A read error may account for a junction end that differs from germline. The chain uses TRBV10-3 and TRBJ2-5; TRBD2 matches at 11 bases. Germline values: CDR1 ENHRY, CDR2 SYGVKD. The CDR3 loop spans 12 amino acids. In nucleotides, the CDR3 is TGTGCCATCGGGTCGCTAGCGGGAGGTGGTTTCTTC. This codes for CAIGSLAGGGFF.

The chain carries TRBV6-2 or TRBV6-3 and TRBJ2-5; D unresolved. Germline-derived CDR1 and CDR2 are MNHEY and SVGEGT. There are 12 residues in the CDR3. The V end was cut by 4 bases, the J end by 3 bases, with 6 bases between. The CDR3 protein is CASSSSEETQYF. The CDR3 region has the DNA TGTGCCAGCAGTTCCTCCGAAGAGACCCAGTACTTC.

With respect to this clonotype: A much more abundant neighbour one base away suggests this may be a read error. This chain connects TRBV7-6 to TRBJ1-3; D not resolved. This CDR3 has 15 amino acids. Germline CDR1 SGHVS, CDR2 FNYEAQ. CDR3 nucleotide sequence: TGTGCCGGCAGCTTAAATACAGTGGTTGGAAACACCATATATTTT. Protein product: CAGSLNTVVGNTIYF.

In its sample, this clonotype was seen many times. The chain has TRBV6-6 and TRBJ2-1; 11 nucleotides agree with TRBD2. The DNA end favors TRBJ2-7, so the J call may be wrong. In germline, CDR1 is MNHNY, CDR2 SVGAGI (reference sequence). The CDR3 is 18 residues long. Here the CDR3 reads CASSYSFSGGASYNEQYF. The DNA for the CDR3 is TGTGCCAGCAGTTACTCTTTTAGCGGGGGGGCCTCCTACAATGAGCAGTACTTC.